Listed below are T cell receptor beta chains from one sample, sequenced in a study of naive and memory T cell subsets. TCRdb reanalysed the UMI-ligation and nested PCR reads using MiXCR and keeps one entry per CDR3 protein. The data contain 98,000 or so distinct CDR3 sequences, 10% to 12% of them singletons. The specimen was naive CD4+ T cells from blood. The source is a human donor in good health. Each CDR3 is given with its conserved first and last residue. The D gene is left open where the match is weak. Clone size, where shown, is once, few, many, or a class for clones that have expanded.

CDR3,DNA,V,size,D,J
CSAGRPNEKLFF,TGCAGTGCGGGACGTCCTAATGAAAAACTGTTTTTT,TRBV20-1,few,-,TRBJ1-4
CASSGGPANTQYF,TGTGCCAGCAGTGGAGGGCCCGCGAATACGCAGTATTTT,TRBV2,few,-,TRBJ2-3
CASGLVTGTEAFF,TGTGCTAGTGGTTTGGTGACCGGTACTGAAGCTTTCTTT,TRBV12-5,-,-,TRBJ1-1
CASRPSGTPDTQYF,TGTGCCAGCAGGCCCAGCGGGACACCAGATACGCAGTATTTT,TRBV2,-,-,TRBJ2-3
CASSRVAGEGYTF,TGTGCCAGCTCTCGCGTGGCAGGAGAGGGCTACACCTTC,TRBV18,-,-,TRBJ1-2
CAITDPRIRGDTQYF,TGTGCCATCACCGATCCACGGATAAGAGGAGATACGCAGTATTTT,TRBV10-3,few,-,TRBJ2-3
CASSYVAGGLGEQFF,TGTGCCAGCAGTTACGTGGCGGGAGGCCTGGGGGAGCAGTTCTTC,TRBV6-5,once,TRBD2,TRBJ2-1
CASSFSSEQYF,TGTGCCAGCAGTTTCTCCAGCGAGCAGTACTTC,TRBV12-3/TRBV12-4,few,-,TRBJ2-7
CSARIFQTGELFF,TGCAGTGCTAGAATCTTCCAGACCGGGGAGCTGTTTTTT,TRBV20-1,few,-,TRBJ2-2
CSVESLIKGQNTEAFF,TGCAGCGTTGAAAGTTTAATAAAGGGGCAGAACACTGAAGCTTTCTTT,TRBV29-1,few,-,TRBJ1-1
CSVGQTDTQYF,TGCAGCGTTGGCCAAACAGATACGCAGTATTTT,TRBV29-1,-,-,TRBJ2-3
CASSDVRTIDTGELFF,TGTGCCAGCAGTGACGTCCGGACTATCGACACCGGGGAGCTGTTTTTT,TRBV6-2/TRBV6-3,-,-,TRBJ2-2
CASSRGTTPHTDTQYF,TGCGCCAGCAGCCGAGGGACTACTCCTCACACAGATACGCAGTATTTT,TRBV5-1,-,TRBD2,TRBJ2-3
CSVTPRGNTEAFF,TGCAGCGTGACCCCCCGGGGGAACACTGAAGCTTTCTTT,TRBV29-1,-,-,TRBJ1-1
CASSLDGASGSRQFF,TGTGCCAGCAGCTTAGATGGGGCTAGCGGTAGTCGGCAGTTCTTC,TRBV11-3,few,TRBD2,TRBJ2-1
CASSLIPEREGVDTQYF,TGTGCCAGCAGCTTAATACCCGAGCGGGAGGGTGTAGATACGCAGTATTTT,TRBV7-3,few,TRBD2,TRBJ2-3
CASSLQPGLASNEQFF,TGTGCCAGCAGCTTACAGCCGGGACTAGCGTCTAATGAGCAGTTCTTC,TRBV7-8,-,TRBD2,TRBJ2-1
CASSQDLGLAGDDYNEQFF,TGCGCCAGCAGCCAAGATCTCGGGCTAGCGGGAGACGATTACAATGAGCAGTTCTTC,TRBV4-3,-,TRBD2,TRBJ2-1
CAWSVGRTGRLFLNSPLHF,TGTGCCTGGAGTGTAGGACGGACAGGGCGCCTTTTCCTTAATTCACCCCTCCACTTT,TRBV30,-,TRBD1,TRBJ1-6
CASMEGHTIYF,TGTGCCAGCATGGAGGGACACACCATATATTTT,TRBV28,few,-,TRBJ1-3
CASSRDRGQTEAFF,TGTGCCAGCAGCCGGGACAGGGGGCAAACTGAAGCTTTCTTT,TRBV7-2,few,TRBD1,TRBJ1-1
CASRKGLAGGGEQFF,TGTGCCAGCAGGAAAGGACTAGCGGGTGGGGGTGAGCAGTTCTTC,TRBV7-2,-,TRBD2,TRBJ2-1
CASSSQVGNEQFF,TGTGCCAGCAGCAGCCAGGTGGGAAATGAGCAGTTCTTC,TRBV7-2,-,-,TRBJ2-1
CASSYPDRGNLYEQYF,TGTGCCAGCAGCTACCCCGACAGGGGAAATCTCTACGAGCAGTACTTC,TRBV7-2,many,TRBD1,TRBJ2-7
CASSLDGVGTGELFF,TGTGCCAGCAGCTTAGATGGGGTTGGGACCGGGGAGCTGTTTTTT,TRBV11-3,-,-,TRBJ2-2
CQGTSGSSLFF,TGCCAAGGGACTAGCGGGAGTAGTCTGTTCTTC,TRBV20-1,many,TRBD2,TRBJ2-1
CATSTRDRNTGELFF,TGTGCCACCAGCACCCGGGACAGGAACACCGGGGAGCTGTTTTTT,TRBV15,few,TRBD1,TRBJ2-2
CAWIAGDKWITDTQYF,TGTGCCTGGATAGCGGGTGACAAGTGGATCACAGATACGCAGTATTTT,TRBV30,-,TRBD2,TRBJ2-3
CSARLAGRSNEQFF,TGCAGTGCTCGACTAGCGGGGAGATCCAATGAGCAGTTCTTC,TRBV20-1,-,TRBD2,TRBJ2-1
CASSPLPRVSGANVLTF,TGTGCCAGCTCACCACTGCCCAGGGTCTCTGGGGCCAACGTCCTGACTTTC,TRBV18,few,-,TRBJ2-6
CASSYSPTGYEQYF,TGTGCCAGCAGTTACTCGCCGACAGGTTACGAGCAGTACTTC,TRBV6-5,many,-,TRBJ2-7
CASSQVLLLTDTQYF,TGTGCCAGCTCTCAAGTGTTGCTACTCACAGATACGCAGTATTTT,TRBV18,many,-,TRBJ2-3
CASSPAPNTQYF,TGTGCCAGCAGCCCAGCTCCCAATACGCAGTATTTT,TRBV12-3/TRBV12-4,few,-,TRBJ2-3
CASSKDGSDPYNEQFF,TGTGCCAGCAGCAAAGATGGTAGCGACCCATACAATGAGCAGTTCTTC,TRBV21-1,-,-,TRBJ2-1
CASSYGSENYGYTF,TGTGCCAGCAGTTATGGTAGTGAGAACTATGGCTACACCTTC,TRBV7-2,few,-,TRBJ1-2
CASSPPGGRYPDTQYF,TGTGCCAGCTCACCACCTGGCGGGAGGTATCCAGATACGCAGTATTTT,TRBV18,few,TRBD2,TRBJ2-3
CSVGGQLAKNIQYF,TGCAGCGTTGGGGGACAGCTAGCCAAAAACATTCAGTACTTC,TRBV29-1,few,TRBD1,TRBJ2-4
CASSLTVTGELFF,TGTGCCAGCAGCTTAACTGTAACCGGGGAGCTGTTTTTT,TRBV7-3,many,-,TRBJ2-2
CSVEPSKLDWYGWETQYF,TGCAGCGTTGAACCGTCAAAATTGGACTGGTACGGGTGGGAGACCCAGTACTTC,TRBV29-1,few,-,TRBJ2-5
CASRGQGRTYEQYF,TGTGCCAGCAGGGGACAGGGAAGAACCTACGAGCAGTACTTC,TRBV28,-,TRBD1,TRBJ2-7
CASSLERSTQYF,TGTGCCAGCAGCTTAGAGCGATCGACCCAGTACTTC,TRBV7-8,many,-,TRBJ2-5
CASSYMVRGTQNTEAFF,TGTGCCAGCAGTTACATGGTAAGGGGAACTCAGAACACTGAAGCTTTCTTT,TRBV6-2/TRBV6-3,few,-,TRBJ1-1
CASSLERPTEAFF,TGCGCCAGCAGCTTGGAACGCCCCACTGAAGCTTTCTTT,TRBV5-1,-,-,TRBJ1-1
CASTKAGGPYNEQFF,TGTGCCAGCACCAAAGCGGGAGGGCCCTACAATGAGCAGTTCTTC,TRBV27,-,TRBD2,TRBJ2-1
CSAWVRGEKLFF,TGCAGTGCATGGGTCCGGGGGGAAAAACTGTTTTTT,TRBV20-1,-,-,TRBJ1-4
CSAPPKGDTQYF,TGCAGTGCCCCGCCGAAAGGAGATACGCAGTATTTT,TRBV20-1,-,-,TRBJ2-3
CASSIKAAILAGVSEQFF,TGTGCCAGCAGCATCAAAGCCGCGATTCTAGCGGGAGTAAGTGAGCAGTTCTTC,TRBV7-9,-,TRBD2,TRBJ2-1
CASSPQPGLAADTQYF,TGTGCCAGCAGTCCTCAACCGGGACTAGCCGCAGATACGCAGTATTTT,TRBV12-3/TRBV12-4,-,TRBD2,TRBJ2-3
CATSRLRGLAPYNEQFF,TGTGCCACCAGCAGATTAAGGGGACTAGCGCCCTACAATGAGCAGTTCTTC,TRBV15,many,TRBD2,TRBJ2-1
CASSVKNSGTDTQYF,TGTGCCAGCAGCGTAAAGAACTCAGGCACAGATACGCAGTATTTT,TRBV14,few,-,TRBJ2-3
CASRDGNTEAFF,TGTGCCAGCAGGGACGGGAACACTGAAGCTTTCTTT,TRBV4-2,few,-,TRBJ1-1
CASSLNMREKLFF,TGTGCCAGCAGCCTAAACATGCGGGAAAAACTGTTTTTT,TRBV7-2,many,-,TRBJ1-4
CASSLNTKQGLNYGYTF,TGCGCCAGCAGCTTGAATACGAAACAGGGACTGAACTATGGCTACACCTTC,TRBV5-1,-,-,TRBJ1-2
CASSLGSGTKAPQHF,TGTGCCAGCAGCTTAGGATCCGGGACTAAGGCGCCCCAGCATTTT,TRBV7-2,-,-,TRBJ1-5
CASSLGGSGNTIYF,TGTGCCAGCAGCTTAGGGGGATCTGGAAACACCATATATTTT,TRBV7-2,-,-,TRBJ1-3
CASSPGQPSRELFF,TGTGCCAGCAGTCCGGGACAGCCGTCTCGGGAGCTGTTTTTT,TRBV12-3/TRBV12-4,-,TRBD1,TRBJ2-2